Below, one T cell receptor (beta chain) is given with its context. This clone was observed once. Its antigen is not yet known. The sample holds no much larger clone one base away, and base qualities are not on file. The data originate from a study of graft-versus-host responses after intestinal transplantation (TCRdb year 2021). A note on the overall study: The transplants that recipients received were multivisceral, liver-intestinal, or isolated intestinal. All recipients received anti-thymocyte globulin induction followed by maintenance tacrolimus and steroids for around 3 years. Graft-versus-host and host-versus-graft alloreactive T cell clones were tracked in the graft, circulation and bone marrow after intestinal transplantation using bulk TCR-beta CDR3 sequencing. Alloreactive clones were identified by sequencing pre-transplant mixed lymphocyte reaction products and comparing these products with unstimulated pre-transplant donor and recipient T cells. Donor T cell macrochimerism was defined as a peak of at least 4% donor T cells among recipient peripheral blood mononuclear cells. The cohort enrolled about two dozen intestinal transplant recipients including one retransplant, and a few patients lacking pretransplant specimens were excluded. Samples from a few later patients were sequenced in-house on an Illumina MiSeq with MiXCR processing rather than by the commercial service. On the study overall, not on this receptor specifically: Early after transplant, declines in HvG clones were associated with peak levels of circulating GvH clones. Conclusions were limited by the relatively low number and heterogeneity of intestinal transplant patients. GvH clones were found in recipient bone marrow, and some of the GvH clones appeared earlier in ileal mucosa or blood, which is consistent with an intestinal mucosal origin. In patients with donor T cell macrochimerism, the allografts had high GvH to HvG T cell clonal ratios.

Read against the paper, the sample's time point label means: cells obtained before transplantation from donor or recipient. CD3+CD4+ and CD3+CD8+ populations were FACS-sorted from unstimulated pre-transplant donor and recipient cells taken from spleen or lymph nodes. The library was made by the immunoSEQ multiplex PCR assay. In most patients, genomic DNA was isolated using the Qiagen DNeasy Blood and Tissue Kit and sent frozen to Adaptive Biotechnologies for TCR sequencing. For most patients, genomic DNA was subjected to high-throughput TCR-beta CDR3 sequencing by Adaptive Biotechnologies. Regarding the original processing steps: TCR sequencing data were retrieved from Adaptive's ImmunoSEQ software for 15 to 20 patients, whereas a few other patients were processed with MiXCR and VDJtools. To correct CD4 versus CD8 sorting errors, sequences present in both subsets at a frequency ratio below 5:1 were removed. CDR3 nucleotide sequences shared between donor and recipient were removed because their origin could not be assigned. At least 2-fold expansion over unstimulated cells and a minimum CFSE-low frequency of 0.002% (template counts) or 0.001% (read counts) were required for clones to be classified as alloreactive. Clones detected in sequenced pre-transplant spleen, lymph node, or MLR CFSE-low populations of the donor or recipient were defined as mappable. Cumulative frequency of alloreactive clones was calculated as a percentage of all sequences weighted by copy number. What TCRdb holds here is the immuneACCESS table cut down to in-frame rearrangements. Part of the clones is not present; checked against another copy, under half of the missing clones reflect an unresolved V gene, and the others are unexplained. The V and J calls and clone size are taken from that table; D and trimming were inferred from the DNA. This sample lists about 39,000 clones; roughly 92% were detected once. Together, the top ten hold about 20% of the sample.

Trimming leaves V shorter by 0 bases and J shorter by 5 bases, with the junction holding 5 bases beyond the gene matches. The CDR3 numbers 16 residues from cysteine through phenylalanine. Only the CDR3 part of the read is kept: 48 bases, read in frame from the first base. The germline V gene gives CDR1 as SGDLS and CDR2 as YYNGEE. Here the sequenced sample was unstimulated CD8+ T cells sorted from spleen or lymph node cells, taken before transplant. The clonotype was recovered from a human donor who was the organ donor for an intestinal transplant. This chain joins TRBV9 to TRBJ2-1; the central 10 bases match TRBD2. The nucleotide sequence reads TGTGCCAGCAGCGTAGCTAGCGGGAGACAGCACAATGAGCAGTTCTTC. It is translated as CASSVASGRQHNEQFF. The full variable domain, completed from the reference TRBV9 and TRBJ2-1 proteins outside the CDR3, reads DSGVTQTPKHLITATGQRVTLRCSPRSGDLSVYWYQQSLDQGLQFLIQYYNGEERAKGNILERFSAQQFPDLHSELNLSSLELGDSALYFCASSVASGRQHNEQFFGPGTRLTVL.